A selection of T cell receptor beta chains follows, all from one sample in a study of blood T cell repertoires in COVID-19. The table came from immunoSEQ multiplex PCR; TCRdb's copy has only in-frame clones and leaves some out. Of about 310,000 clones detected, around 90% appear once; the ten largest clones hold around 0.96%. The source material was peripheral blood. These receptors originate from a woman aged 40 to 50 with COVID-19, enrolled during active disease. Each CDR3 is given without its conserved first and last residue. Expanded clones get a size class; other rows say once, few or many, or leave the size out.

clone size: NA; V gene: TRBV7-2; CDR3 protein: ASSFPGINTEAF
clone size: NA; V gene: TRBV12-3/TRBV12-4; CDR3 protein: ASALWGGYGYT
clone size: NA; V gene: TRBV4-2; CDR3 protein: ASSPQTSGVPGETQY
clone size: few; V gene: TRBV7-9; CDR3 protein: ASSLAGGHHEQY
clone size: NA; V gene: TRBV3-1/TRBV3-2; CDR3 protein: ASSPRGAGNTIY
clone size: NA; V gene: TRBV29-1; CDR3 protein: SVLGTGTYEQY
clone size: few; V gene: TRBV7-2; CDR3 protein: ASSLGLRGTGELF
clone size: once; V gene: TRBV4-1; CDR3 protein: ASSQPTGGFDGELF
clone size: NA; V gene: TRBV5-1; CDR3 protein: ASSPNAAGDPGELF
clone size: once; V gene: TRBV28; CDR3 protein: ASSPGLAGGRGELF
clone size: few; V gene: TRBV19; CDR3 protein: ASPAGGNTGELF
clone size: NA; V gene: TRBV5-5; CDR3 protein: ASSPGTDTEAF
clone size: NA; V gene: TRBV6-5; CDR3 protein: ASSLNVRPGNTEAF
clone size: NA; V gene: TRBV6-2/TRBV6-3; CDR3 protein: ASSYGSGPGGQPQH
clone size: NA; V gene: TRBV3-1/TRBV3-2; CDR3 protein: ASSRGTDDTGELF
clone size: NA; V gene: TRBV3-1/TRBV3-2; CDR3 protein: ASSQFRGGDYNEQF
clone size: NA; V gene: TRBV7-8; CDR3 protein: ASSLPEGQGSQPQH
clone size: NA; V gene: TRBV30; CDR3 protein: AWSTPPTRYGYT
clone size: NA; V gene: TRBV28; CDR3 protein: ASSQPGGSYEQY
clone size: NA; V gene: TRBV5-4; CDR3 protein: ASSLRAGGTEAF
clone size: NA; V gene: TRBV10-3; CDR3 protein: AIRAAEATEAF
clone size: NA; V gene: TRBV4-2; CDR3 protein: ASSQESRRGYT
clone size: NA; V gene: TRBV2; CDR3 protein: ASSASMREAF
clone size: NA; V gene: TRBV18; CDR3 protein: ASSPDGTKVRGTEAF
clone size: NA; V gene: TRBV27; CDR3 protein: ASSLKGNYGYT
clone size: NA; V gene: TRBV19; CDR3 protein: ASSPGQALNYGYT
clone size: once; V gene: TRBV5-4; CDR3 protein: ASSSPGQGHYGYT
clone size: NA; V gene: TRBV3-1/TRBV3-2; CDR3 protein: ASSHLSGIVKDEQF
clone size: NA; V gene: TRBV25-1; CDR3 protein: ASRATDGNEKLF
clone size: NA; V gene: TRBV9; CDR3 protein: ASSGGKGSVRSGSQF